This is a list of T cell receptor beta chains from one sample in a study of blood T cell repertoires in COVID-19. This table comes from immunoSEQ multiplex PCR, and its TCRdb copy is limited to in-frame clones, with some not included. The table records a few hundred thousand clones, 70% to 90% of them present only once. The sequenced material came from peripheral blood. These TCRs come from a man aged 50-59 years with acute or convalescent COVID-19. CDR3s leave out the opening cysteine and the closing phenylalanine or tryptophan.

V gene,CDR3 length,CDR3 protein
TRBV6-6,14,ASSLVRDRPHYGYT
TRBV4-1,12,ASSQVVTAYEQY
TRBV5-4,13,ASSSGGASEETQY
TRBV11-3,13,ASSLALAGYNEQF
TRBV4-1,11,ASSQTGSTEAF
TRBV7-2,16,ASSLMQTSGGGTETQY
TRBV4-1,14,ASSQVGRGSTYEQY
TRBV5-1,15,ASSRGGGGAANEKLF
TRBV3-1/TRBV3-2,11,ASSLDRGPEAF
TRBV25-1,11,ASSEGQSYGYT
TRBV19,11,ASRVLAGNTIY
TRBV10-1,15,ASSEGQGVDMNTEAF
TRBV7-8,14,ASSTGTATYLDEQF
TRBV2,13,ASSHSGGARDTQY
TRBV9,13,ASSADRGTNEKLF
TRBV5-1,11,ASSYTLHYEQY
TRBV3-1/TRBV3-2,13,ASSQGTSGGSEQF
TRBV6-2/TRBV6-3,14,ASSSLRDTFNEKLF
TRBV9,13,ASSPQGAMNTEAF
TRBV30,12,AWSVRGAFEKLF
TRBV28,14,ASTTGGSLSGNTIY
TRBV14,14,ASSHPGGVANYGYT
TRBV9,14,ASSVEGDRGFQKQF
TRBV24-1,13,ATSDPGQNTGELF
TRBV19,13,ASSRETVSYNEQF
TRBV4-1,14,ASSPRAGSNTGELF
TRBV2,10,ASRGAGETQY
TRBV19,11,ATNPSSGNTIY
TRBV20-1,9,SVDEVAGYT
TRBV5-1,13,ASSPTGASQETQY
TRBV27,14,ASSPLGTGVWDGYT
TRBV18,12,ASSLQGGSETQY
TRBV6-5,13,ASSYSGRKSYGYT
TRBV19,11,ASSTRTDHGYT
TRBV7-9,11,ASSSDTDYEQY
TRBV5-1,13,ASSSTSGSYNEQF
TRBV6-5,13,ASRLGQGGDYGYT
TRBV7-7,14,ASSLALPGCNQPQH
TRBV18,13,ASSPIFDRDAGYT
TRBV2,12,ASSRDTTGQPQH
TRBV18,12,ASSLTGRGDEQF
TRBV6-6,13,ASSPPGQGTHEQY
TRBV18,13,ASSPQGAGNTEAF
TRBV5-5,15,ASRRSGLMAMNTEAF
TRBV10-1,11,ASRQTVDTEAF
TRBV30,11,AWRQGNDYGYT
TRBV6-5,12,AIKTETFNSPLH
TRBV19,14,ASSTRLAGGHETQY
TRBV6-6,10,ASLDINYGYT
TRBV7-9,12,ASSPDSYNSPLH
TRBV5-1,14,ASSLDPTDREDGYT
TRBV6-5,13,ASNGLAGGRETQY
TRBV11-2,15,ASSSKEGGAKNSPLH
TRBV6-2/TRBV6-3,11,ASSRIELTEAF